This T cell receptor beta chain is drawn from a study of cytomegalovirus exposure and HLA in healthy donors. In its sample, this clone was seen a few times. Its antigen is unidentified. Study outcomes and limitations: As was reported, the HLA-A and HLA-B alleles of most subjects were accurately predicted from TCR beta sequences.

The PCR used 60 Vbeta and 13 Jbeta primers. In the authors' workflow: An analysis performed later counted roughly 80 million unique TCR beta chains (roughly 9.9 million of them shared). Using immunoSEQ multiplex PCR, the repertoire was profiled, and TCRdb retains in-frame clones only, with some absent. The V and J calls and clone size are taken from that table; D and trimming were inferred from the DNA. This sample has about 160,000 clones, with approximately 88% found just once. This receptor was identified in a boy aged 2 to 9 in good health and CMV-seronegative. Source material: PBMCs.

CDR3 loop: CASSLVFGETNTEAFF. The CDR3 DNA reads TGTGCCAGCAGCTTAGTTTTTGGAGAGACTAACACTGAAGCTTTCTTT. The chain employs TRBV7-2 and TRBJ1-1; D is uncertain. Trimming took 1 base from V and 2 from J, leaving 14 bases between them. In germline, CDR1 is SGHTA, CDR2 FQGNSA. CDR3 size: 16 residues. Based on the CDR3 plus reference TRBV7-2 and TRBJ1-1, the full variable domain is GAGVSQSPSNKVTEKGKDVELRCDPISGHTALYWYRQSLGQGLEFLIYFQGNSAPDKSGLPSDRFSAERTGGSVSTLTIQRTQQEDSAVYLCASSLVFGETNTEAFFGQGTRLTVV.